These 29 T cell receptor beta chains originate from one sample sequenced in a study of blood T cell repertoires in COVID-19. Clones were read by immunoSEQ multiplex PCR, and TCRdb kept only the in-frame ones, dropping some. The sample gives roughly 80,000 clones, about four fifths of which show up once; approximately 12% is in the top ten. The specimen was peripheral blood. The receptors stem from a human donor in a cohort sampled during active COVID-19.

The V gene is TRBV3-1 (or the pseudogene TRBV3-2), the J gene TRBJ2-7; no firm D call. CDR1 LGHDT and CDR2 YNNKEL come from the germline V gene (reference sequence). V was cut by 1 base and J by 0 bases, with 4 bases left in between. The CDR3 has 13 residues. The CDR3 bases are TGTGCCAGCAGCCAAGCCTACTCCTACGAGCAGTACTTC. It encodes CASSQAYSYEQYF.

This chain joins TRBV12-3 or TRBV12-4 and TRBJ2-7; TRBD1 is a possible D gene (5 bases). This CDR3 comprises 13 residues. Deletions cut 6 bases from V and 3 bases from J, with 12 bases between. DNA of the CDR3: TGTGCCAGCAGCTTCAGGGTCCGCTACGAGCAGTACTTC. The encoded protein is CASSFRVRYEQYF.

The chain has TRBV27 and TRBJ2-3; 7 bases match TRBD2. Trimming at V came to 4 bases and at J to 2 bases, leaving 9 bases not matched to a gene. This CDR3 comprises 16 residues. Germline V gene data show CDR1 as MNHEY and CDR2 as SMNVEV (reference sequence). Here the CDR3 DNA reads TGTGCCAGCAGTTGGGCTAGCGGAGACTACACAGATACGCAGTATTTT. This codes for CASSWASGDYTDTQYF.

This chain links TRBV6-5 with TRBJ1-2; 8 positions agree with TRBD1. CDR3 length: 14 amino acids. V lost 6 bases to trimming and J lost 3 bases; unmatched junction nucleotides: 6. The germline V gene encodes CDR1 MNHEY and CDR2 SVGAGI. CDR3 loop: CASRATGGDYGYTF. DNA for the CDR3: TGTGCCAGCAGGGCTACAGGGGGAGACTATGGCTACACCTTC.

The rearrangement uses TRBV19 and TRBJ1-2, with D hard to call. The CDR3 is 13 residues long. Germline V lookup: CDR1 LNHDA, CDR2 SQIVND (reference sequence). V was shortened by 3 bases and J by 7 bases, with 12 bases between the two germline ends. CDR3 residues: CASSIPGVPGYTF. CDR3 sequence (DNA): TGTGCCAGTAGTATCCCTGGAGTCCCTGGCTACACCTTC.

The gene calls are TRBV10-3 and TRBJ1-5; D is perhaps TRBD1 (6 bases). The V gene's germline CDR1 is ENHRY and CDR2 SYGVKD. The CDR3 length is 13 residues. The ends were cut back, 6 bases at V and 4 bases at J, with 10 bases in the middle. CDR3 DNA: TGTGCCATCAGGGACAGTTTGAATCAGCCCCAGCATTTT. It is translated as CAIRDSLNQPQHF.

The chain joins TRBV14 to TRBJ2-1, with a possible D match to TRBD1 (6 bases). Germline CDR1 and CDR2: SGHDN and FVKESK. This CDR3 contains 15 residues. Trimming pared 1 base from V and 5 bases from J, leaving 12 bases between. For the CDR3, the DNA is TGTGCCAGCAGCCAAGTACAGGGCTTCCACAATGAGCAGTTCTTC. Translated, it gives CASSQVQGFHNEQFF. The full variable domain, completed using reference TRBV14 and TRBJ2-1, is EAGVTQFPSHSVIEKGQTVTLRCDPISGHDNLYWYRRVMGKEIKFLLHFVKESKQDESGMPNNRFLAERTGGTYSTLKVQPAELEDSGVYFCASSQVQGFHNEQFFGPGTRLTVL.

This clone was seen a few times. This chain uses TRBV20-1 with TRBJ2-3; no clear D gene. The germline V gene has CDR1 DFQATT and CDR2 SNEGSKA (reference sequence). The CDR3 has 11 residues. V was cut by 5 bases and J by 5 bases, with 8 bases left in between. The CDR3 here is CSAELVDTQYF. In DNA form, the CDR3 reads TGCAGTGCTGAGTTGGTAGATACGCAGTATTTT.

The chain links TRBV5-1 to TRBJ2-7; 8 bases map to TRBD1. V lost 4 bases to trimming and J lost 0 bases; unmatched junction nucleotides: 3. The CDR3 covers 14 residues. Looked up from germline, CDR1 is SGHRS and CDR2 is YFSETQ. CDR3 DNA: TGCGCCAGCAGCGCGACAGGGGTCTCCTACGAGCAGTACTTC. Amino acid sequence: CASSATGVSYEQYF.

The rearrangement links TRBV12-5 to TRBJ2-7; 8 bases are shared with TRBD1. This CDR3 contains 17 residues. V shed 6 bases, J shed 0 bases, and the junction held 13 bases outside the gene matches. Germline assignment: CDR1 LGHNT and CDR2 FRNRAP. CDR3 residues: CASGQTQGVVGSYEQYF. The CDR3 coding sequence is TGTGCTAGTGGGCAAACACAGGGGGTGGTTGGCTCCTACGAGCAGTACTTC.

The chain recombines TRBV5-1 with TRBJ1-1; no clear D gene. CDR1 is SGHRS and CDR2 is YFSETQ in the germline V gene. V shed 0 bases and J shed 8 bases, with 23 bases lying between them. The CDR3 length is 17 residues. CDR3 nucleotides: TGCGCCAGCAGCTTGGGGTCAACAAAAGCCCGGGAGGCAGAAGCTTTCTTT. This codes for CASSLGSTKAREAEAFF.

The chain joins TRBV10-2 to TRBJ2-7; possibly TRBD2 for D (6 bases). V was trimmed by 3 bases and J by 0 bases, leaving 12 bases between them. The length of the CDR3 is 15 residues. Germline CDR1 WSHSY, CDR2 SAAADI. CDR3 residues: CASSDLAASSYEQYF. DNA for the CDR3: TGCGCCAGCAGTGATTTAGCGGCGAGCTCCTACGAGCAGTACTTC.

Only one count was recorded for this clone. This chain joins TRBV28 and TRBJ2-4, with a tentative D call TRBD1 (5 bases). V lost 3 bases to trimming and J lost 0 bases, with 9 bases between them. The CDR3 length is 15 residues. The germline V gene encodes CDR1 MDHEN and CDR2 SYDVKM. The CDR3 reads CASSFQGLAKNIQYF. CDR3 nucleotides: TGTGCCAGCAGTTTCCAGGGCCTAGCCAAAAACATTCAGTACTTC.

V and J are TRBV5-1 and TRBJ1-1, with 10 bases lining up with TRBD1. The length of the CDR3 is 14 residues. Trimming removed 4 bases from V and 4 bases from J; junction bases left unmatched: 4. The germline gives CDR1 SGHRS, CDR2 YFSETQ. The CDR3 DNA sequence: TGCGCCAGCAGCCAAGGACAGGGGGGCACTGAAGCTTTCTTT. Protein sequence: CASSQGQGGTEAFF.

The chain couples TRBV2 to TRBJ1-1; TRBD1 matches 7 bases. Losses at the gene ends were 5 bases for V and 2 bases for J; bases not matched to a gene: 5. Germline loops: CDR1 SNHLY, CDR2 FYNNEI. The length of the CDR3 is 14 residues. In DNA form, the CDR3 reads TGTGCCAGCAGTTGGGACAGATCTAACACTGAAGCTTTCTTT. It translates to CASSWDRSNTEAFF.

This clone was counted a few times. This chain joins TRBV5-1 and TRBJ2-5, with TRBD2 identical over 14 bases. Germline CDR1 and CDR2: SGHRS and YFSETQ. V gave up 9 bases and J gave up 5 bases; unmatched junction bases: 12. The length of the CDR3 is 16 residues. The CDR3 sequence: CATKIGTSGGRETQYF. The CDR3 DNA is TGCGCCACGAAGATCGGGACTAGCGGGGGAAGGGAGACCCAGTACTTC.

The chain carries TRBV5-1 and TRBJ2-5; TRBD2 agrees at 9 bases. The CDR3 contains 14 residues. V shed 4 bases, J shed 5 bases, and the junction held 6 bases outside the gene matches. Germline values: CDR1 SGHRS, CDR2 YFSETQ. In DNA form, the CDR3 reads TGCGCCAGCAGCGCGACTAGCGGTGGGGAGACCCAGTACTTC. Protein product: CASSATSGGETQYF.

This sequence joins TRBV18 and TRBJ1-2, with 12 bases matching TRBD1. The CDR3 runs to 16 residues. Germline V gene data show CDR1 as KGHSH and CDR2 as LQKENI. J gave up 6 bases and V 3 bases, and 8 bases lay outside the gene matches. CDR3 sequence (DNA): TGTGCCAGCTCACCGACGGGACAGGGGGCGCGGAATGGCTACACCTTC. Translated: CASSPTGQGARNGYTF.

This clone has a handful of counts. DNA for the CDR3: TGTGCCAGCAGCGCTAGGGGAGGCTATGGCTACACCTTC. Its protein product is CASSARGGYGYTF. The chain couples TRBV28 to TRBJ1-2; weak D call: TRBD1 (5 bases). CDR1 and CDR2 from the germline V gene are MDHEN and SYDVKM. V was pared by 6 bases and J by 4 bases, with 12 bases between. The CDR3 contains 13 residues.

This clone came up once. The chain has TRBV9 and TRBJ2-5; 15 bases map to TRBD2. There are 17 residues in the CDR3. V lost 3 bases to trimming and J lost 1 base; unmatched junction nucleotides: 4. CDR1 and CDR2 (germline): SGDLS, YYNGEE. CDR3 coding DNA: TGTGCCAGCAGCGAAGGGACTAGCGGGGGGCTCCAAGAGACCCAGTACTTC. Protein sequence: CASSEGTSGGLQETQYF.

The chain recombines TRBV19 with TRBJ2-1; possibly TRBD2 for D (5 bases). CDR3 size: 14 residues. Germline CDR1 and CDR2: LNHDA and SQIVND (reference sequence). Trimming stripped 7 bases from V and 3 bases from J, with 13 bases between. CDR3 in amino acids: CASKAAVDYNEQFF. CDR3 nucleotide sequence: TGTGCCAGTAAGGCAGCGGTGGACTACAATGAGCAGTTCTTC.

This chain links TRBV4-2 with TRBJ2-2; no definite D call. CDR3 size: 15 residues. The V gene lost 2 bases and the J gene lost 0 bases, with 7 bases spanning the gap. CDR1 is LGHNA, CDR2 YNFKEQ, per germline. The CDR3, as DNA: TGTGCCAGCAGCCAAAGGAGAACGAACACCGGGGAGCTGTTTTTT. This encodes CASSQRRTNTGELFF.

The table lists this clone with a few counts. Distinct nucleotide sequences in the sample also encode this CDR3. The CDR3 region is CAWSPTREAFF. CDR3 bases: TGTGCCTGGAGTCCAACTCGAGAAGCTTTCTTT. The rearrangement links TRBV30 to TRBJ1-1, with D unclear. Germline V gene data show CDR1 as GTSNPN and CDR2 as SVGIG (reference sequence). V was shortened by 2 bases and J by 8 bases, with 9 bases between the two germline ends. The CDR3 extends over 11 amino acids.

The rearrangement uses TRBV5-1 and TRBJ1-3, with D possibly matching TRBD1 (6 bases). Germline CDR1 is SGHRS and CDR2 is YFSETQ. Deletions cut 5 bases from V and 2 bases from J, with 14 bases between. The CDR3 extends over 15 amino acids. The CDR3: CASRPQGLAGNTIYF. The CDR3 DNA sequence: TGCGCCAGCAGGCCACAGGGTCTTGCTGGAAACACCATATATTTT.

The DNA of the CDR3 is TGTGCCAGCAGAACGACAGGGGATGGAAACACCATATATTTT. This encodes CASRTTGDGNTIYF. The gene calls are TRBV3-1 (or the pseudogene TRBV3-2) and TRBJ1-3; TRBD1 matches 8 bases. This CDR3 region has 14 residues. With V trimmed by 6 bases and J by 3 bases, 4 bases remained unmatched. The germline V gene encodes CDR1 LGHDT and CDR2 YNNKEL (reference sequence).

This clone was seen once. The J gene is TRBJ2-7, the V gene TRBV19; no clear D gene. CDR3 length: 14 residues. Germline-derived CDR1 and CDR2 are LNHDA and SQIVND (reference sequence). V shed 4 bases and J shed 1 base, with 11 bases lying between them. CDR3 amino acids: CASSTSRNSYEQYF. For the CDR3, the DNA is TGTGCCAGTAGTACCTCGCGTAATTCCTACGAGCAGTACTTC. Drawing the rest from reference TRBV19 and TRBJ2-7, the complete variable domain is DGGITQSPKYLFRKEGQNVTLSCEQNLNHDAMYWYRQDPGQGLRLIYYSQIVNDFQKGDIAEGYSVSREKKESFPLTVTSAQKNPTAFYLCASSTSRNSYEQYFGPGTRLTVT.

The V gene is TRBV3-1 (or the pseudogene TRBV3-2), the J gene TRBJ1-1, with a tentative D call TRBD1 (5 bases). Germline V gene lookup returns CDR1 LGHDT and CDR2 YNNKEL (reference sequence). The CDR3 spans 15 residues. V was cut by 3 bases and J by 3 bases, with 14 bases left in between. The CDR3 DNA follows: TGTGCCAGCAGCCAGGGCTCAGGGCTTGACACTGAAGCTTTCTTT. Its protein product is CASSQGSGLDTEAFF.

The chain carries TRBV29-1 and TRBJ2-7; 9 positions match TRBD1. CDR3 size: 15 residues. The J segment lost 9 bases and the V segment lost 1 base, leaving 13 bases of the junction unmatched. Germline V gives CDR1 SQVTM, CDR2 ANQGSEA. The CDR3 DNA is TGCAGCGTTGAAGCGGGACAGGGCGGCGAGAGGGGGCAGTACTTC. Protein: CSVEAGQGGERGQYF.

The chain recombines TRBV5-1 with TRBJ1-2; 9 nucleotides agree with TRBD1. V gave up 3 bases and J gave up 8 bases; unmatched junction bases: 11. Germline-derived CDR1 and CDR2 are SGHRS and YFSETQ. The CDR3 is made up of 15 amino acids. The CDR3 protein is CASSSGRTGVGGYTF. In DNA form, the CDR3 reads TGCGCCAGCAGCTCCGGCCGGACAGGGGTCGGCGGCTACACCTTC.